The 24 T cell receptor beta chains listed next were all sequenced from one sample in a study of cytomegalovirus exposure and HLA in healthy donors. The repertoire was sequenced with immunoSEQ multiplex PCR; TCRdb's copy has only in-frame clones and lacks some. The profile shows over 150,000 clones, approximately 87% of them singletons. The material sequenced was PBMCs. The receptor source for this set is a woman aged 25-40 years in good health and CMV-seronegative.

The CDR3 loop reads CASSVGTGTSSYNEQFF. CDR3 bases: TGTGCCAGCAGCGTGGGGACCGGGACTAGCTCCTACAATGAGCAGTTCTTC. This sequence joins TRBV9 and TRBJ2-1; TRBD2 agrees at 8 bases. Germline values: CDR1 SGDLS, CDR2 YYNGEE. CDR3 length: 17 residues. The junction had 7 bases not matched to a gene; V was cut back by 2 bases and J by 0 bases.

The chain employs TRBV6-5 and TRBJ2-3, with 7 bases identical to TRBD1. Losses at the gene ends were 7 bases for V and 3 bases for J; bases not matched to a gene: 7. Germline V CDR1 and CDR2: MNHEY, SVGAGI. This CDR3 region has 14 residues. The CDR3, as DNA: TGTGCCAGCACTCCGACAGGGCGGACAGATACGCAGTATTTT. It translates to CASTPTGRTDTQYF.

V is TRBV2 and J is TRBJ2-7; possibly TRBD1 for D (6 bases). Germline values: CDR1 SNHLY, CDR2 FYNNEI. The CDR3 is 12 amino acids. Trimming removed 4 bases from V and 7 bases from J, with 11 bases in between. DNA of the CDR3: TGTGCCAGCAGTGCAGGGGTCTGGGAGCAGTACTTC. Protein: CASSAGVWEQYF.

The gene calls are TRBV4-1 and TRBJ1-4; no clear D. Trimming took off 0 bases at V and 7 bases at J, with 12 bases between the two ends. The germline V gene has CDR1 MGHRA and CDR2 YSYEKL. The CDR3 totals 15 residues. The CDR3 protein is CASSQDSEVGEKLFF. CDR3 bases: TGCGCCAGCAGCCAAGATTCCGAGGTTGGTGAAAAACTGTTTTTT.

This clone was found once. The chain has TRBV15 and TRBJ2-7; TRBD1 agrees at 8 bases. J lost 1 base, V lost 3 bases, and 8 bases had no gene match. The CDR3 spans 16 residues. Germline loops: CDR1 LNHNV, CDR2 YYDKDF (reference sequence). CDR3 DNA: TGTGCCACCAGCAGGGGCGGGACAGGACTATCCTACGAGCAGTACTTC. Translation gives CATSRGGTGLSYEQYF.

The rearrangement joins TRBV18 to TRBJ2-7, with 9 positions matching TRBD1. Germline loops: CDR1 KGHSH, CDR2 LQKENI. V shed 1 base and J 5 bases; nucleotides not matched to a gene: 3. The length of the CDR3 is 14 residues. In DNA, the CDR3 is TGTGCCAGCTCACCACGGGACAGGGTCGACGAGCAGTACTTC. Translation gives CASSPRDRVDEQYF.

J is TRBJ1-4 and V is TRBV7-2; the D is unclear. V lost 1 base to trimming and J lost 1 base, with 7 bases between them. This CDR3 is 15 amino acids long. Germline V lookup: CDR1 SGHTA, CDR2 FQGNSA. Here the CDR3 DNA reads TGTGCCAGCAGCTTAGGAACGGGAACTAATGAAAAACTGTTTTTT. Protein product: CASSLGTGTNEKLFF.

The J gene is TRBJ2-1, the V gene TRBV6-5; no firm D call. Germline values: CDR1 MNHEY, CDR2 SVGAGI. The V end was cut by 6 bases, the J end by 8 bases, with 20 bases between. The CDR3 is 15 residues long. The CDR3 sequence is CASSLQPSAIYEQFF. CDR3 DNA: TGTGCCAGCAGCCTACAGCCATCCGCAATTTATGAGCAGTTCTTC.

CDR3 region: CASSQDSGGETQYF. In DNA, the CDR3 is TGCGCCAGCAGCCAAGATTCGGGCGGCGAGACCCAGTACTTC. The gene calls are TRBV4-3 and TRBJ2-5; D not certain. V was cut by 0 bases and J by 5 bases, with 10 bases left in between. There are 14 residues in the CDR3. Per germline, CDR1 LGHNA and CDR2 YSLEER.

This chain connects TRBV15 to TRBJ2-1; 8 nucleotides agree with TRBD1. V lost 0 bases to trimming and J lost 4 bases; unmatched junction nucleotides: 11. Germline V CDR1 and CDR2: LNHNV, YYDKDF (reference sequence). The CDR3 runs 18 residues. CDR3 amino acids: CATSRDRLARGRYNEQFF. CDR3 in DNA: TGTGCCACCAGCAGAGATAGGCTCGCCAGGGGGCGGTACAATGAGCAGTTCTTC.

This sequence joins TRBV5-4 and TRBJ2-7, with TRBD2 identical over 7 bases. The CDR3 runs 15 residues. Germline V gene data show CDR1 as SGHNT and CDR2 as YYREEE (reference sequence). The trim removed 4 bases at V and 1 base at J, leaving 8 bases unmatched. CDR3 coding DNA: TGTGCCAGCAGCCTCAAGCGGGAAACTTCCTACGAGCAGTACTTC. Its translation: CASSLKRETSYEQYF. The full variable domain, rest sourced from reference TRBV5-4 and TRBJ2-7, is ETGVTQSPTHLIKTRGQQVTLRCSSQSGHNTVSWYQQALGQGPQFIFQYYREEENGRGNFPPRFSGLQFPNYSSELNVNALELDDSALYLCASSLKRETSYEQYFGPGTRLTVT.

The CDR3 DNA follows: TGTGCCAGCAGTGGAAAACCCGGGACAGGGCTCACTGGAAACACCATATATTTT. It codes for CASSGKPGTGLTGNTIYF. The V and J genes are TRBV6-1 and TRBJ1-3, with TRBD1 matching 9 bases. CDR1 MNHNS and CDR2 SASEGT come from the germline V gene. There are 18 residues in the CDR3. Trimming removed 4 bases from V and 2 bases from J; junction bases left unmatched: 12.

CDR3 DNA sequence: TGTGCCAGCAGCGGGGGACAGGGGGGCAATCAGCCCCAGCATTTT. Translating it yields CASSGGQGGNQPQHF. The gene calls are TRBV6-5 and TRBJ1-5, with 11 bases fitting TRBD1. Germline assignment: CDR1 MNHEY and CDR2 SVGAGI. This CDR3 has 15 residues. The ends lost 6 bases at V and 2 bases at J; junction bases unmatched: 3.

V gene TRBV27 combines with J gene TRBJ1-2; no definite D call. V was cut by 5 bases and J by 8 bases, with 12 bases left in between. The CDR3 contains 12 residues. Germline CDR1 MNHEY, CDR2 SMNVEV (reference sequence). The CDR3 sequence: CASSQNRRGYTF. CDR3 DNA: TGTGCCAGCAGTCAAAACCGACGCGGCTACACCTTC.

This chain connects TRBV15 to TRBJ2-3; D might be TRBD1 (5 bases). The germline CDR1 and CDR2 sequences are LNHNV and YYDKDF (reference sequence). The CDR3 runs to 12 residues. Between the trimmed V and J ends, which lost 3 bases and 4 bases, there was a span of 5 bases. The CDR3: CATSRTADTQYF. As DNA, the CDR3 is TGTGCCACCAGCAGGACAGCAGATACGCAGTATTTT.

The gene calls are TRBV5-1 and TRBJ2-1; maybe TRBD2 (6 bases). The V end was cut by 4 bases, the J end by 10 bases, with 15 bases between. CDR3 size: 13 residues. Germline loops: CDR1 SGHRS, CDR2 YFSETQ. In DNA form, the CDR3 reads TGCGCCAGCAGCCCCGGGGGTGGTAGGGAGCAGTTCTTC. Residues: CASSPGGGREQFF.

The chain carries TRBV5-6 and TRBJ2-7; D call uncertain. The CDR3 runs 13 residues. Per the germline V gene, CDR1 is SGHDT and CDR2 is YYEEEE. V was trimmed by 1 base and J by 1 base, leaving 6 bases between them. Written as DNA, the CDR3 is TGTGCCAGCAGCTTGCAGAGTTCCTACGAGCAGTACTTC. Translation gives CASSLQSSYEQYF.

The V call is TRBV27, the J call TRBJ2-4, with D maybe TRBD1 (5 bases). This CDR3 region has 13 residues. Trimming shortened V by 6 bases and J by 4 bases, and 10 bases separated the two germline ends. Germline V CDR1 and CDR2: MNHEY, SMNVEV (reference sequence). CDR3 sequence: CASRDNTKNIQYF. The CDR3 DNA follows: TGTGCCAGCAGGGACAATACTAAAAACATTCAGTACTTC.

In this sample, this clone turned up once. The chain has TRBV10-3 and TRBJ1-3, with TRBD1 matching 7 bases. V was clipped by 6 bases and J by 4 bases; unmatched bases: 3. The CDR3 sequence is 13 residues long. Germline CDR1 reads ENHRY; CDR2 reads SYGVKD. Here the CDR3 reads CAISPGQGNTIYF. CDR3 DNA: TGTGCCATCAGCCCGGGACAGGGAAACACCATATATTTT.

This sequence joins TRBV5-1 and TRBJ1-2; no definite D call. Germline V gene sequence: CDR1 SGHRS, CDR2 YFSETQ. With 3 bases removed from V and 7 bases from J, the gap between germline ends came to 7 bases. The CDR3 is 11 amino acids. The CDR3, as DNA: TGCGCCAGCAGCTGGGGTTTTGGCTACACCTTC. This codes for CASSWGFGYTF.

This chain connects TRBV9 to TRBJ2-2; TRBD2 might be the D (7 bases). This CDR3 is 14 amino acids long. Germline values: CDR1 SGDLS, CDR2 YYNGEE. V lost 0 bases, J lost 7 bases, and 10 bases lay in between. The CDR3 DNA is TGTGCCAGCAGCGTAGGCGGGGGCCTCGGGGAGCTGTTTTTT. Translation: CASSVGGGLGELFF.

This clone appeared a single time. V is TRBV6-5 and J is TRBJ2-7; D is perhaps TRBD1 (5 bases). CDR1 and CDR2 from the germline V gene are MNHEY and SVGAGI. The CDR3 is made up of 15 amino acids. Trimming shortened V by 6 bases and J by 2 bases, and 17 bases separated the two germline ends. The DNA for the CDR3 is TGTGCCAGCAGACAACGCCCGACAGAAGCCTACGAGCAGTACTTC. The encoded protein is CASRQRPTEAYEQYF.

The chain's CDR3 is CASSPRTGGADTEAFF. The CDR3 DNA is TGCGCCAGCAGTCCCCGAACGGGGGGCGCAGACACTGAAGCTTTCTTT. The chain is built from TRBV10-2 and TRBJ1-1; possibly TRBD1 for D (6 bases). The V end lost 5 bases, the J end lost 3 bases, and 19 bases lay between the germline ends. Germline CDR1 is WSHSY and CDR2 is SAAADI. This CDR3 region has 16 residues.

The rearrangement joins TRBV11-2 to TRBJ2-3, with 12 bases matching TRBD1. Germline V gene sequence: CDR1 SGHAT, CDR2 FQNNGV. Trimming removed 4 bases from V and 4 bases from J; junction bases left unmatched: 12. The CDR3 consists of 18 residues. The CDR3 is CASSSLRGGTGGADTQYF. CDR3 sequence (DNA): TGTGCCAGCAGCTCCCTACGTGGCGGGACAGGGGGCGCAGATACGCAGTATTTT.